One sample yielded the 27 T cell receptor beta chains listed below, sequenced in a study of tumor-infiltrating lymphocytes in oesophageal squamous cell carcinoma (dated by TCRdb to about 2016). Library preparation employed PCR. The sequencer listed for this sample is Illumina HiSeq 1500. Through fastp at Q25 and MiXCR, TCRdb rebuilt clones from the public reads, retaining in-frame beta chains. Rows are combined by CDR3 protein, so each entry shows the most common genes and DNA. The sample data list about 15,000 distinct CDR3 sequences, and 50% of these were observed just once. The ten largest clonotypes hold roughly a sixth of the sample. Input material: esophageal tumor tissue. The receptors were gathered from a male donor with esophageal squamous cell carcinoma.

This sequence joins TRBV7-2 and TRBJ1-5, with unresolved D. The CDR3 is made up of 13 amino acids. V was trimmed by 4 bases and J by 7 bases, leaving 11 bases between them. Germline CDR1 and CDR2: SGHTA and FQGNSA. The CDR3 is CASSSTRGQPQHF. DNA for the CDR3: TGTGCCAGCAGCTCAACACGGGGACAGCCCCAGCATTTT.

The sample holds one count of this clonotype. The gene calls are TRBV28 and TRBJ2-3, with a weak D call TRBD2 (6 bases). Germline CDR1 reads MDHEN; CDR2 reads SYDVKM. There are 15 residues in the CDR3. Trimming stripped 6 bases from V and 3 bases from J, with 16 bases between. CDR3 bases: TGTGCCAGCAGCCCCCTAGGAGGGCTAACAGATACGCAGTATTTT. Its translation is CASSPLGGLTDTQYF. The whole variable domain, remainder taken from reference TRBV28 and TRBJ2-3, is DVKVTQSSRYLVKRTGEKVFLECVQDMDHENMFWYRQDPGLGLRLIYFSYDVKMKEKGDIPEGYSVSREKKERFSLILESASTNQTSMYLCASSPLGGLTDTQYFGPGTRLTVL.

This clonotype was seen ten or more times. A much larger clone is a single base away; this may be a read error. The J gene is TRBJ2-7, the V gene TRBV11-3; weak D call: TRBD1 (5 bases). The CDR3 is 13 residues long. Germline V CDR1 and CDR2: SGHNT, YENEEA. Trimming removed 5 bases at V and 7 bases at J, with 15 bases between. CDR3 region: CASSKTGHNEQYF. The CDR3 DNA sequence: TGTGCCAGCAGCAAAACAGGACACAATGAGCAGTACTTC.

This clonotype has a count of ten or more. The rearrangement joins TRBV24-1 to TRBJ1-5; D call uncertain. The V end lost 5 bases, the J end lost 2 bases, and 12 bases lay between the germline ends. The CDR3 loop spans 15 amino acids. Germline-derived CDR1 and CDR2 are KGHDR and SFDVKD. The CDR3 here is CATSVWENGNQPQHF. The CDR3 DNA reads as TGTGCCACCAGTGTCTGGGAAAATGGCAATCAGCCCCAGCATTTT.

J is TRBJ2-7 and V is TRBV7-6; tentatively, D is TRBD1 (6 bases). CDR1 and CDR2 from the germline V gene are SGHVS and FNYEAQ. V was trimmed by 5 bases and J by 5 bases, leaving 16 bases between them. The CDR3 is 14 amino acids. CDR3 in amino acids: CASSVDSYQNEQYF. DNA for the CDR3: TGTGCCAGCAGCGTGGACAGTTATCAGAACGAGCAGTACTTC.

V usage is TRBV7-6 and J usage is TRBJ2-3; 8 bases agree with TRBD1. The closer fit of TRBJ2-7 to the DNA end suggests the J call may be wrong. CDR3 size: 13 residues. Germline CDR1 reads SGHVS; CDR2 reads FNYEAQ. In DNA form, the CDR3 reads TGTGCCAGCAGCTATGGACAGGGCGGCGAGCAGTACTTC. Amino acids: CASSYGQGGEQYF.

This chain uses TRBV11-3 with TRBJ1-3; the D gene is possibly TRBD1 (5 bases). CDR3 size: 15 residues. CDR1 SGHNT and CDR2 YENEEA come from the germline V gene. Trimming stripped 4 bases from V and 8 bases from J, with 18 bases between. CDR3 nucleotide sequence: TGTGCCAGCAGCTCCCACAGGACTCCTAAATACACCATATATTTT. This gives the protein CASSSHRTPKYTIYF.

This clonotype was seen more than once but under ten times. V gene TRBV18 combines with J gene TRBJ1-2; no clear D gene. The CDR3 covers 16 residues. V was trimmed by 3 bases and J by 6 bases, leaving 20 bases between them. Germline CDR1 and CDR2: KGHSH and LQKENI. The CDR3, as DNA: TGTGCCAGCTCACCCCCGGGCCCAGAATCGTATCATGGCTACACCTTC. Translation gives CASSPPGPESYHGYTF.

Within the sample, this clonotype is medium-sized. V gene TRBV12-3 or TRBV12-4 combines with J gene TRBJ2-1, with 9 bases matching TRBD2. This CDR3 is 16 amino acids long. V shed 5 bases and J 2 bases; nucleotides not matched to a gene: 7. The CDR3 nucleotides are TGTGCCAGCAGTGATATAGCGGGAGTCCCCTACAATGAGCAGTTCTTC. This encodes CASSDIAGVPYNEQFF.

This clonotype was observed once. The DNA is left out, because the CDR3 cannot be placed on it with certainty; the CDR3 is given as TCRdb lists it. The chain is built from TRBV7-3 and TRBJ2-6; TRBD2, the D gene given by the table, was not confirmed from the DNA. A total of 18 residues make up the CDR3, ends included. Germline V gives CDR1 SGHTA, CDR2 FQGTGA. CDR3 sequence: CASSHWGREEGLRAVLRF.

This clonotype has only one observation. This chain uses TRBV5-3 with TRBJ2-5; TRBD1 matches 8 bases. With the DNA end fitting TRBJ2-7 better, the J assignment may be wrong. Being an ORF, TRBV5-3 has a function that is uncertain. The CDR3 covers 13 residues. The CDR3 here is CASSQDRAYEQYF. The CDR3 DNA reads TGTGCCAGCAGCCAGGACAGGGCCTACGAGCAGTACTTC.

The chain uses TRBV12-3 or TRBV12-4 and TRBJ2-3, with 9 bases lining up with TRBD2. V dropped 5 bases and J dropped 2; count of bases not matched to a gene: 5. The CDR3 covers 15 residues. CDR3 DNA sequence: TGTGCCAGCAGTAAGACTAGCGGATTCACAGATACGCAGTATTTT. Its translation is CASSKTSGFTDTQYF.

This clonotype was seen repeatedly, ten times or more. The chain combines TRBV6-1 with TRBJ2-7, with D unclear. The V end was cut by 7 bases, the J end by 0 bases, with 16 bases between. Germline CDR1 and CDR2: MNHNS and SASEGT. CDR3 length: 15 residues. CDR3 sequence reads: CASTPTASSSYEQYF. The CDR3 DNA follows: TGTGCCAGCACCCCAACCGCCTCGAGCTCCTACGAGCAGTACTTC.

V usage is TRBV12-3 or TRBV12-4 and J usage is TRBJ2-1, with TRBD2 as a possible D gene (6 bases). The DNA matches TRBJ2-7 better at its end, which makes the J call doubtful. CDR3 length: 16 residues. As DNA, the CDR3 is TGTGCCAGCAGTTTAAGAGGTCCTAGCCCGGGGAGGGAGCAGTACTTC. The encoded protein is CASSLRGPSPGREQYF.

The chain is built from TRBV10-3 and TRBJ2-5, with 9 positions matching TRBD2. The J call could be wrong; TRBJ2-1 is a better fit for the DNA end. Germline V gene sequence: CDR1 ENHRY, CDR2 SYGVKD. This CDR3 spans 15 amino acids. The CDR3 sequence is CAISLGSGGYNEQFF. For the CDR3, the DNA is TGTGCCATCAGTCTCGGGAGCGGGGGGTACAATGAGCAGTTCTTC.

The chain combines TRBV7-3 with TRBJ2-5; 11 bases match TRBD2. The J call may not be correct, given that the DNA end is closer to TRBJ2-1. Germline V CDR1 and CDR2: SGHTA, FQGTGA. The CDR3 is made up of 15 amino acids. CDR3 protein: CASSPQLTSGGEQFF. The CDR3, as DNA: TGTGCCAGCAGCCCTCAACTTACTAGCGGGGGTGAGCAGTTCTTC.

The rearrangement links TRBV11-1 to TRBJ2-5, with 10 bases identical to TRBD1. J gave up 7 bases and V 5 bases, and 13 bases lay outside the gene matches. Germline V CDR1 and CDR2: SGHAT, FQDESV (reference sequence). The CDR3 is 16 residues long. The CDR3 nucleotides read TGTGCCAGCAGCAGAACCGGGACAGGGGATTATGGGACCCAGTACTTC. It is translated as CASSRTGTGDYGTQYF.

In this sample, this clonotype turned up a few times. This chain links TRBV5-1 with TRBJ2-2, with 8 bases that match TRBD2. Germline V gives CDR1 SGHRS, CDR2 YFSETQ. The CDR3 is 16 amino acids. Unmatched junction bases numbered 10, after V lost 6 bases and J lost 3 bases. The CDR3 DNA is TGCGCCAGCACGAGTTCCGGGAGGGCCGACACCGGGGAGCTGTTTTTT. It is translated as CASTSSGRADTGELFF. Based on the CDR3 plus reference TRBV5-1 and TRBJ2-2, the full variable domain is KAGVTQTPRYLIKTRGQQVTLSCSPISGHRSVSWYQQTPGQGLQFLFEYFSETQRNKGNFPGRFSGRQFSNSRSEMNVSTLELGDSALYLCASTSSGRADTGELFFGEGSRLTVL.

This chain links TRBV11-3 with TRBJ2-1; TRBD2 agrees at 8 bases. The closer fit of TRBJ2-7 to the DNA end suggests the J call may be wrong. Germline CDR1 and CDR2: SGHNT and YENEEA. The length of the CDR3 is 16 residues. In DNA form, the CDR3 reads TGTGCCAGCAGCTACATTAGCAGCGGGAGAAACGATGAGCAGTACTTC. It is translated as CASSYISSGRNDEQYF.

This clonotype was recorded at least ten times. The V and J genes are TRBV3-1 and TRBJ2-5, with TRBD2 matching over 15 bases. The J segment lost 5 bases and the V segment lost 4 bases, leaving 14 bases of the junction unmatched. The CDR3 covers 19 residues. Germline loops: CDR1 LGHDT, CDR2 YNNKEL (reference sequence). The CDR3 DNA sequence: TGTGCCAGCAGCCCTCCGGGACTAGCGGGAGGATGCTTGTGGGAGACCCAGTACTTC. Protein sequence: CASSPPGLAGGCLWETQYF.

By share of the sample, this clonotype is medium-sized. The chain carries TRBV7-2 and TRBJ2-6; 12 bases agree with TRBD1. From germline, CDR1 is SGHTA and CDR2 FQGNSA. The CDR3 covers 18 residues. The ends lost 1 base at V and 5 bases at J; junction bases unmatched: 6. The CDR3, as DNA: TGTGCCAGCAGCTTAGGGGGGACAGGGGGCGAAAGGGCCAACGTCCTGACTTTC. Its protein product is CASSLGGTGGERANVLTF.

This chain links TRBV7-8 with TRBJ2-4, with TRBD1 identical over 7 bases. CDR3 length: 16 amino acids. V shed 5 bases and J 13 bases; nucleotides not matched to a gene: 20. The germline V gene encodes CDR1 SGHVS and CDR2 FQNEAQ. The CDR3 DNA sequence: TGTGCCAGCAGCCCAGGACAGGCGGCAACGACAGATACGCAGTACTTC. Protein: CASSPGQAATTDTQYF.

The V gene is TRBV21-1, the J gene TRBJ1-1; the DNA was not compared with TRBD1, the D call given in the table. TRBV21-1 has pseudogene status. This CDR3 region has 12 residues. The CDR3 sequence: CASSSRDPEAFF. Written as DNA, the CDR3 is TGTGCCAGCAGCAGCAGGGATCCAGAAGCTTTCTTT.

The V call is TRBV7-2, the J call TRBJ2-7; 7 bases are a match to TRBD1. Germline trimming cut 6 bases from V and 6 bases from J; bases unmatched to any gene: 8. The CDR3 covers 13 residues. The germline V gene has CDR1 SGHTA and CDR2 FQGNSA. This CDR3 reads CASSLSDRAEQYF. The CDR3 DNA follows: TGTGCCAGCAGTCTCAGCGACAGGGCCGAGCAGTACTTC.

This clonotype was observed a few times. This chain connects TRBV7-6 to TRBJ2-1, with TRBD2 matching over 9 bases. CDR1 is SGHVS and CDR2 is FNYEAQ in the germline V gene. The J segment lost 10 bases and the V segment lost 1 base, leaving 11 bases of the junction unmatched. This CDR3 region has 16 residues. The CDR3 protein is CASSLGGTSNPGEQFF. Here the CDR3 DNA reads TGTGCCAGCAGCTTAGGCGGGACTAGCAACCCGGGGGAGCAGTTCTTC. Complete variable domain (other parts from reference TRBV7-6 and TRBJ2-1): GAGVSQSPRYKVTKRGQDVALRCDPISGHVSLYWYRQALGQGPEFLTYFNYEAQQDKSGLPNDRFSAERPEGSISTLTIQRTEQRDSAMYRCASSLGGTSNPGEQFFGPGTRLTVL.

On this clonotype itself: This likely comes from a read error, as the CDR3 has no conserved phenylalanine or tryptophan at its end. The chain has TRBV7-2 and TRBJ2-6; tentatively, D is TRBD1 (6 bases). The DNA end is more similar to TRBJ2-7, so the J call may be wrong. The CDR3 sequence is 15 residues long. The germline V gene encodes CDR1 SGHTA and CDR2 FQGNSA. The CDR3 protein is CASSPTTGLGYEQYL. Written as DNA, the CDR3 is TGTGCCAGCAGCCCAACCACAGGGTTGGGCTACGAGCAGTACCTC.

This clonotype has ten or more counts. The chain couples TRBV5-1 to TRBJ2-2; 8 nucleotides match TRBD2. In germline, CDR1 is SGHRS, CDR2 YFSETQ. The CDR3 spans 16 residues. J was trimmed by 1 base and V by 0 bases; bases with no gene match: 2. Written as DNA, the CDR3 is TGCGCCAGCAGCTTGGTTCTAGCGGGGAACACCGGGGAGCTGTTTTTT. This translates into CASSLVLAGNTGELFF.